One and the same sample provided the 26 T cell receptor beta chains below, sequenced in a study of T-cell reconstitution after alpha-beta-depleted transplantation in children (dated by TCRdb to the mid-2010s). The library relied on PCR. The listed sequencing device is Illumina HiSeq 2500. TCR libraries were prepared with molecular barcoding, using unique molecular identifiers to normalize TCRbeta repertoire quantification. TCRdb reanalyzed the raw reads on its own, using fastp at Q25 for trimming and MiXCR for clone calling, and kept in-frame beta chains. Rows with a matching CDR3 protein are joined into one entry that keeps the most common DNA and genes. The sample table contains 200,000 to 300,000 distinct CDR3 sequences; only one count was recorded for around 11% of them. Together, the top ten hold approximately 2.4% of the sample. The source was PBMCs from the stem cell graft donor, collected from the stem cell graft. These receptors were obtained from a human donor who donated a stem cell graft to a child with acute lymphoblastic leukemia.

Ten or more counts support this clonotype. The V gene is TRBV7-2, the J gene TRBJ2-2; D is perhaps TRBD1 or TRBD2 (6 bases each). Germline CDR1 reads SGHTA; CDR2 reads FQGNSA. The CDR3 has 13 amino acids. V was pared by 5 bases and J by 6 bases, with 10 bases between. CDR3 nucleotide sequence: TGTGCCAGCAGCCCTGGGGGGCCCGGGGAGCTGTTTTTT. As protein: CASSPGGPGELFF.

Comment on this clonotype: This clone may be a read error of a much larger clone one base away. The DNA for the CDR3 is TGCGCCAGCAGCTTGGGAGATGTGGGTATCACTGAAGCTTTCTTT. It yields the protein CASSLGDVGITEAFF. The chain is built from TRBV5-1 and TRBJ1-1, with D uncertain. The CDR3 has 15 amino acids. Looked up from germline, CDR1 is SGHRS and CDR2 is YFSETQ. V was shortened by 0 bases and J by 4 bases, with 13 bases between the two germline ends.

This clonotype was seen ten or more times. The rearrangement uses TRBV14 and TRBJ2-5; maybe TRBD2 (5 bases). V was cut by 1 base and J by 4 bases, with 13 bases left in between. This CDR3 contains 15 residues. The germline V gene has CDR1 SGHDN and CDR2 FVKESK. Here the CDR3 DNA reads TGTGCCAGCAGCCAAGCCGACGGGATATTAGAGACCCAGTACTTC. As protein: CASSQADGILETQYF.

This clonotype appeared many times. This sequence joins TRBV18 and TRBJ2-7; D ambiguous. This CDR3 spans 13 amino acids. Trimming took off 2 bases at V and 6 bases at J, with 11 bases between the two ends. The germline gives CDR1 KGHSH, CDR2 LQKENI. CDR3 sequence: CASSPYDRREQYF. Written as DNA, the CDR3 is TGTGCCAGCTCACCATATGATCGCCGCGAGCAGTACTTC.

This clonotype was recorded at least ten times. The V and J genes are TRBV6-5 and TRBJ2-5, with a weak D call TRBD2 (6 bases). The V end was cut by 2 bases, the J end by 5 bases, with 15 bases between. From germline, CDR1 is MNHEY and CDR2 SVGAGI. This CDR3 region has 15 residues. The CDR3 loop reads CASSYTRGLKETQYF. Here the CDR3 DNA reads TGTGCCAGCAGTTACACTAGGGGACTGAAGGAGACCCAGTACTTC.

This clonotype was counted many times. This chain uses TRBV7-2 with TRBJ2-4; a possible D gene is TRBD1 (6 bases). Trimming shortened V by 2 bases and J by 8 bases, and 16 bases separated the two germline ends. CDR3 length equals 15 residues. The V gene's germline CDR1 is SGHTA and CDR2 FQGNSA. CDR3 residues: CASSLPGHGRDIQYF. In DNA, the CDR3 is TGTGCCAGCAGCTTACCGGGACACGGAAGAGACATTCAGTACTTC.

This clonotype was counted at least ten times. This chain links TRBV2 with TRBJ2-4, with 11 bases identical to TRBD2. The CDR3 runs 17 residues. In germline, CDR1 is SNHLY, CDR2 FYNNEI. Trimming removed 4 bases from V and 0 bases from J; junction bases left unmatched: 5. CDR3 amino acids: CASSVRLAGLAKNIQYF. The DNA of the CDR3 is TGTGCCAGCAGTGTCCGACTAGCGGGGCTAGCCAAAAACATTCAGTACTTC.

This clonotype was detected many times. The chain has TRBV20-1 and TRBJ2-5; 7 positions agree with TRBD1. Per the germline V gene, CDR1 is DFQATT and CDR2 is SNEGSKA (reference sequence). The CDR3 consists of 14 residues. The V gene end was trimmed by 1 base and the J gene end by 1 base; junction bases not matched to a gene: 3. CDR3 in amino acids: CSARAGDSQETQYF. CDR3 DNA: TGCAGTGCTAGAGCCGGGGACAGCCAAGAGACCCAGTACTTC.

This clonotype was counted many times. CDR3 in DNA: TGCGCCAGCAGCTTGCGCTCTATCCGAGCTAGCACAGATACGCAGTATTTT. This translates into CASSLRSIRASTDTQYF. The chain has TRBV5-1 and TRBJ2-3, with D unresolved. CDR3 length equals 17 residues. Trimming shortened V by 1 base and J by 0 bases, and 15 bases separated the two germline ends. In germline, CDR1 is SGHRS, CDR2 YFSETQ.

This clonotype was detected many times. The V and J genes are TRBV6-1 and TRBJ2-5; TRBD2 aligns across 13 bases. Per the germline V gene, CDR1 is MNHNS and CDR2 is SASEGT. The CDR3 is made up of 16 amino acids. With V trimmed by 4 bases and J by 5 bases, 7 bases remained unmatched. The chain's CDR3 is CASSGWTSGSTETQYF. The DNA for the CDR3 is TGTGCCAGCAGTGGTTGGACTAGCGGGAGTACCGAGACCCAGTACTTC.

This clonotype was counted ten times or more. V and J are TRBV12-3 or TRBV12-4 and TRBJ1-2, with TRBD1 identical over 9 bases. V trimming: 8 bases; J trimming: 4 bases; junction bases outside the gene matches: 5. The CDR3 loop spans 13 amino acids. This chain's CDR3 is CASYGQGFYGYTF. The CDR3 region has the DNA TGTGCCAGCTACGGACAGGGGTTCTATGGCTACACCTTC.

J is TRBJ2-7 and V is TRBV20-1, with TRBD2 matching over 12 bases. After removal of 6 bases from V and 3 bases from J, the junction contained 15 bases not matched to a gene. The CDR3 has 17 residues. Germline-derived CDR1 and CDR2 are DFQATT and SNEGSKA (reference sequence). CDR3 in amino acids: CSAPDSLAGGINYEQYF. The CDR3 nucleotides are TGCAGTGCCCCGGACTCCCTAGCGGGAGGGATTAACTACGAGCAGTACTTC.

V gene TRBV7-2 combines with J gene TRBJ1-4, with a weak D call TRBD1 (5 bases). The CDR3 contains 17 residues. Germline values: CDR1 SGHTA, CDR2 FQGNSA. With 0 bases removed from V and 8 bases from J, the gap between germline ends came to 19 bases. CDR3 loop: CASSLAPGPRGGEKLFF. CDR3 DNA: TGTGCCAGCAGCTTAGCCCCGGGACCCCGTGGAGGCGAAAAACTGTTTTTT.

The J gene is TRBJ1-2, the V gene TRBV27; 8 nucleotides match TRBD1. V shed 3 bases and J 7 bases; nucleotides not matched to a gene: 10. This CDR3 has 15 residues. CDR1 is MNHEY and CDR2 is SMNVEV in the germline V gene (reference sequence). The CDR3 coding sequence is TGTGCCAGCAGTTTGATGACCGGGACAGGAGCTGGCTACACCTTC. Its protein is CASSLMTGTGAGYTF.

The chain carries TRBV29-1 and TRBJ1-1, with 7 bases matching TRBD1. The V gene's germline CDR1 is SQVTM and CDR2 ANQGSEA. Unmatched junction bases numbered 6, after V lost 7 bases and J lost 4 bases. This CDR3 is 12 amino acids long. Here the CDR3 DNA reads TGCAGCGGGGGACAGCATATCACTGAAGCTTTCTTT. Amino acids: CSGGQHITEAFF.

In its sample, this clonotype was seen many times. J is TRBJ1-4 and V is TRBV6-1; D remains ambiguous. The germline gives CDR1 MNHNS, CDR2 SASEGT. CDR3 size: 14 residues. V shed 6 bases and J shed 0 bases, with 8 bases lying between them. The CDR3 reads CASSLATTNEKLFF. In DNA form, the CDR3 reads TGTGCCAGCAGCCTAGCCACAACTAATGAAAAACTGTTTTTT.

J is TRBJ1-1 and V is TRBV30; no reliable D call. The ends were cut back, 8 bases at V and 0 bases at J, with 13 bases in the middle. Germline-derived CDR1 and CDR2 are GTSNPN and SVGIG (reference sequence). CDR3 length: 13 residues. CDR3 loop: CARRRNMNTEAFF. In nucleotides, the CDR3 is TGTGCCCGTCGGAGAAACATGAACACTGAAGCTTTCTTT.

This clonotype was recorded many times. This CDR3 reads CSVERQGNEQYF. CDR3 nucleotides: TGCAGCGTCGAGAGACAGGGTAACGAGCAGTACTTC. The J gene is TRBJ2-7, the V gene TRBV29-1; 7 nucleotides agree with TRBD1. V lost 6 bases, J lost 5 bases, and 7 bases stayed unmatched. Germline CDR1 reads SQVTM; CDR2 reads ANQGSEA. CDR3 length equals 12 residues.

This chain uses TRBV12-3 or TRBV12-4 with TRBJ2-3, with 8 bases lining up with TRBD2. The CDR3 has 14 residues. V was clipped by 2 bases and J by 6 bases; unmatched bases: 4. CDR3 coding DNA: TGTGCCAGCAGTTTAAGCGGGGGCCCGGATACGCAGTATTTT. Its translation: CASSLSGGPDTQYF.

This clonotype was observed many times. The chain joins TRBV12-3 or TRBV12-4 to TRBJ2-5; D is perhaps TRBD1 (6 bases). The CDR3 has 12 residues. V was shortened by 6 bases and J by 6 bases, with 11 bases between the two germline ends. The DNA for the CDR3 is TGTGCCAGCAGGGGGGCCATGCAGACCCAGTACTTC. Translating gives CASRGAMQTQYF.

This clonotype was recorded many times. The CDR3 sequence: CATSGPNTEAFF. The CDR3 DNA follows: TGTGCCACTTCCGGGCCTAACACTGAAGCTTTCTTT. The chain uses TRBV10-3 and TRBJ1-1; D ambiguous. Germline V lookup: CDR1 ENHRY, CDR2 SYGVKD. With 10 bases removed from V and 2 bases from J, the gap between germline ends came to 11 bases. The CDR3 is 12 residues long.

This clonotype was seen many times. V and J are TRBV9 and TRBJ2-7; 8 nucleotides line up with TRBD1. The CDR3 consists of 14 residues. Germline loops: CDR1 SGDLS, CDR2 YYNGEE. With V trimmed by 2 bases and J by 3 bases, 4 bases remained unmatched. The CDR3 DNA follows: TGTGCCAGCAGCGTCGGACAGGGAGGCTACGAGCAGTACTTC. It translates to CASSVGQGGYEQYF.

Many counts were recorded for this clonotype. The rearrangement links TRBV5-6 to TRBJ1-5; 10 bases are a match to TRBD1. Trimming removed 0 bases from V and 2 bases from J; junction bases left unmatched: 2. In germline, CDR1 is SGHDT, CDR2 YYEEEE. The CDR3 sequence is 16 residues long. CDR3 DNA sequence: TGTGCCAGCAGCTTGGGGGACAGGGGCGGCAATCAGCCCCAGCATTTT. Protein: CASSLGDRGGNQPQHF.

This clonotype was detected many times. The J gene is TRBJ1-1, the V gene TRBV5-1, with D unresolved. V was shortened by 0 bases and J by 4 bases, with 13 bases between the two germline ends. Germline CDR1 is SGHRS and CDR2 is YFSETQ. The CDR3 consists of 15 residues. The CDR3 region is CASSLAVGRSTEAFF. The CDR3 coding sequence is TGCGCCAGCAGCTTGGCCGTAGGTCGCAGCACTGAAGCTTTCTTT.

About this clonotype: A read error is possible here, since a much larger clone lies one base away. The chain recombines TRBV7-8 with TRBJ2-4, with TRBD2 matching over 8 bases. There are 17 residues in the CDR3. From germline, CDR1 is SGHVS and CDR2 FQNEAQ. CDR3 DNA sequence: TGTGCCAGAAGCTTAACGGTAGCGGGGACCTTTGGAAACATTCAGTACTTC. Encoded protein: CARSLTVAGTFGNIQYF. Together with reference TRBV7-8 and TRBJ2-4, the CDR3 gives the full variable domain: GAGVSQSPRYKVAKRGQDVALRCDPISGHVSLFWYQQALGQGPEFLTYFQNEAQLDKSGLPSDRFFAERPEGSVSTLKIQRTQQEDSAVYLCARSLTVAGTFGNIQYFGAGTRLSVL.

In this sample, this clonotype turned up many times. V and J are TRBV20-1 and TRBJ2-3; TRBD1 matches 7 bases. The trim removed 5 bases at V and 4 bases at J, leaving 12 bases unmatched. The CDR3 consists of 15 residues. Germline V gene data show CDR1 as DFQATT and CDR2 as SNEGSKA (reference sequence). CDR3 sequence reads: CSARITGVGSDTQYF. The CDR3 bases are TGCAGTGCTCGAATCACAGGGGTAGGCTCAGATACGCAGTATTTT.